One sample yielded the 7 T cell receptor beta chains listed below, sequenced in a study of cytomegalovirus exposure and HLA in healthy donors listed by TCRdb under 2017. The library was made by the immunoSEQ multiplex PCR assay. For the multiplex PCR, a mixture combining 60 forward primers for TCR Vbeta segments and 13 reverse primers for TCR Jbeta segments was used. Not all clones reach the TCRdb copy of this immuneACCESS table, which keeps in-frame sequences only. Checked studies attribute under half of the gap to unresolved V genes and leave the rest unexplained. This sample's table contains about 33,000 clones. More than 3.5% of the sample belongs to the ten largest clones. Sequencing was carried out using PBMCs. The source is a woman in her thirties or forties in good health and CMV-seropositive.

The chain couples TRBV30 to TRBJ2-1; a possible D gene is TRBD1 (5 bases). This CDR3 region has 13 residues. Between the trimmed V and J ends, which lost 3 bases and 5 bases, there was a span of 11 bases. Germline values: CDR1 GTSNPN, CDR2 SVGIG (reference sequence). CDR3: CAWRKTVDNEQFF. DNA for the CDR3: TGTGCCTGGAGAAAGACAGTGGACAATGAGCAGTTCTTC. Full variable domain (missing parts from reference TRBV30 and TRBJ2-1): SQTIHQWPATLVQPVGSPLSLECTVEGTSNPNLYWYRQAAGRGLQLLFYSVGIGQISSEVPQNLSASRPQDRQFILSSKKLLLSDSGFYLCAWRKTVDNEQFFGPGTRLTVL.

This chain connects TRBV29-1 to TRBJ2-5; D is unresolved. Trimming removed 6 bases at V and 1 base at J, with 9 bases between. The CDR3 spans 12 residues. Germline V lookup: CDR1 SQVTM, CDR2 ANQGSEA. The CDR3 is CSVRHLQETQYF. The CDR3 DNA reads TGCAGCGTGAGACACCTCCAAGAGACCCAGTACTTC.

This chain joins TRBV28 and TRBJ2-3; 9 nucleotides agree with TRBD1. The CDR3 contains 15 residues. Per germline, CDR1 MDHEN and CDR2 SYDVKM. The V segment lost 5 bases and the J segment 4 bases; nucleotides outside the gene matches: 7. Written as DNA, the CDR3 is TGTGCCAGCAGTCGAAGGACAGGGGTCCCAGATACGCAGTATTTT. The encoded protein is CASSRRTGVPDTQYF.

J is TRBJ2-3 and V is TRBV7-3, with a possible D match to TRBD2 (6 bases). Trimming pared 3 bases from V and 0 bases from J, leaving 10 bases between. There are 15 residues in the CDR3. Germline V gives CDR1 SGHTA, CDR2 FQGTGA. The DNA of the CDR3 is TGTGCCAGCAGCTTTCTAGCGACTAGCACAGATACGCAGTATTTT. Residues: CASSFLATSTDTQYF.

The CDR3 spells CASSPQSWSGQETQYF. CDR3 DNA: TGTGCCAGCTCACCACAGTCGTGGAGCGGGCAAGAGACCCAGTACTTC. The chain is built from TRBV18 and TRBJ2-5; D might be TRBD2 (6 bases). The germline V gene encodes CDR1 KGHSH and CDR2 LQKENI. The CDR3 spans 16 residues. V lost 1 base and J lost 2, with 14 bases in between. Complete variable domain (other parts from reference TRBV18 and TRBJ2-5): NAGVMQNPRHLVRRRGQEARLRCSPMKGHSHVYWYRQLPEEGLKFMVYLQKENIIDESGMPKERFSAEFPKEGPSILRIQQVVRGDSAAYFCASSPQSWSGQETQYFGPGTRLLVL.

This chain joins TRBV10-3 and TRBJ1-2; a weak D match, TRBD1 (5 bases). The ends were cut back, 4 bases at V and 4 bases at J, with 10 bases in the middle. The CDR3 spans 13 residues. Germline V lookup: CDR1 ENHRY, CDR2 SYGVKD. The DNA of the CDR3 is TGTGCCATCAGTGGTCAGGGAAGCTATGGCTACACCTTC. It specifies CAISGQGSYGYTF.

The rearrangement uses TRBV5-1 and TRBJ1-1, with D possibly matching TRBD1 (5 bases). Trimming stripped 0 bases from V and 0 bases from J, with 9 bases between. The CDR3 contains 15 residues. Germline V gene lookup returns CDR1 SGHRS and CDR2 YFSETQ. The CDR3 DNA reads TGCGCCAGCAGCTTGGGACAGATCATGAACACTGAAGCTTTCTTT. Translating it yields CASSLGQIMNTEAFF.